The present TCR beta chain was sequenced within a study of blood T cell repertoires in COVID-19. At the level of the study: Acute-phase and convalescent COVID-19 samples originated in the United States, Italy and Spain.

This CDR3 has 12 amino acids. Between the trimmed V and J ends, which lost 0 bases and 8 bases, there was a span of 7 bases. Germline V gives CDR1 SGDLS, CDR2 YYNGEE. TCRdb keeps only in-frame clones here, not all; method: immunoSEQ multiplex PCR. This sample has around 380,000 clones, with about four fifths found just once. The sample was peripheral blood. The gene calls are TRBV9 and TRBJ2-3, with no clear D. The receptor comes from a human donor with acute or convalescent COVID-19. The donor label of this sample is uncertain. CDR3: CASSVELSTQYF. As DNA, the CDR3 is TGTGCCAGCAGCGTAGAGCTGAGTACGCAGTATTTT.